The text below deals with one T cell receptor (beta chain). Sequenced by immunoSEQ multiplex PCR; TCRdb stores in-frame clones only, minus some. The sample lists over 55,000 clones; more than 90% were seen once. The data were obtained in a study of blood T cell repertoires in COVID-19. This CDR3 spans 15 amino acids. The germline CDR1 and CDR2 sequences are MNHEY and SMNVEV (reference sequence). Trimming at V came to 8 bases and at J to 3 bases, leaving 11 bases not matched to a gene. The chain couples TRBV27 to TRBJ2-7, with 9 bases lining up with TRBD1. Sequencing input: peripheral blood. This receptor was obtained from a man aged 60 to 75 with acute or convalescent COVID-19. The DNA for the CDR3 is TGTGCCAGCTCCGCTCAGGGACAGGGCGGCTACGAGCAGTACTTC. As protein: CASSAQGQGGYEQYF.